Listed below are T cell receptor beta chains from one sample, sequenced in a study of T cells in Graves' hyperthyroidism and ophthalmopathy. TCRdb re-derived calls from the multiplex PCR reads in MiXCR, one entry per CDR3 protein. The sample contains about 290,000 distinct CDR3 sequences, around 19% of which appear only once. Sequencing was done on a sample of blood. These receptor sequences come from a middle-aged man with Graves' ophthalmopathy. CDR3s include the opening cysteine and the closing phenylalanine or tryptophan. The D gene is left open where the match is weak. Not all rows give a size; the values are once, few, many and, for expanded clones, a class.

d_call: NA; v_call: TRBV3-1; clone_size: few; j_call: TRBJ1-1; cdr3_length: 15; cdr3_aa: CASSQGVRANTEAFF; cdr3_nt: TGTGCCAGCAGCCAAGGAGTCAGGGCGAACACTGAAGCTTTCTTT
d_call: TRBD2; v_call: TRBV5-1; clone_size: NA; j_call: TRBJ2-3; cdr3_length: 15; cdr3_aa: CASSMGEGPTDTQYF; cdr3_nt: TGCGCCAGCAGTATGGGGGAGGGCCCCACAGATACGCAGTATTTT
d_call: TRBD1; v_call: TRBV6-5; clone_size: many; j_call: TRBJ1-2; cdr3_length: 17; cdr3_aa: CASSYIRTGGLGYGYTF; cdr3_nt: TGTGCCAGCAGTTACATTCGGACAGGGGGCTTGGGCTATGGCTACACCTTC
d_call: NA; v_call: TRBV10-2; clone_size: few; j_call: TRBJ2-7; cdr3_length: 17; cdr3_aa: CASSESNWEKPQYEQYF; cdr3_nt: TGCGCCAGCAGTGAGTCGAATTGGGAGAAACCCCAATACGAGCAGTACTTC
d_call: NA; v_call: TRBV12-3/TRBV12-4; clone_size: NA; j_call: TRBJ2-5; cdr3_length: 13; cdr3_aa: CASSFNMQETQYF; cdr3_nt: TGTGCCAGCAGTTTTAACATGCAAGAGACCCAGTACTTC
d_call: NA; v_call: TRBV6-1; clone_size: few; j_call: TRBJ2-1; cdr3_length: 13; cdr3_aa: CASTVGSYNEQFF; cdr3_nt: TGTGCCAGCACGGTGGGCTCCTACAATGAGCAGTTCTTC
d_call: NA; v_call: TRBV7-3; clone_size: few; j_call: TRBJ2-1; cdr3_length: 15; cdr3_aa: CASSLVGGNYNEQFF; cdr3_nt: TGTGCCAGCAGCTTAGTGGGCGGGAACTACAATGAGCAGTTCTTC
d_call: TRBD1; v_call: TRBV19; clone_size: NA; j_call: TRBJ1-1; cdr3_length: 14; cdr3_aa: CASRPDRLNTEAFF; cdr3_nt: TGTGCCAGTAGGCCGGACAGGTTGAACACTGAAGCTTTCTTT
d_call: TRBD2; v_call: TRBV6-1; clone_size: NA; j_call: TRBJ2-3; cdr3_length: 16; cdr3_aa: CASSARLAGGPDTQYF; cdr3_nt: TGTGCCAGCAGCGCTAGACTAGCGGGAGGCCCAGATACGCAGTATTTT
d_call: NA; v_call: TRBV5-6; clone_size: NA; j_call: TRBJ2-1; cdr3_length: 13; cdr3_aa: CASSWDFNSEQFF; cdr3_nt: TGTGCCAGCAGCTGGGACTTTAATAGTGAGCAGTTCTTC
d_call: NA; v_call: TRBV6-5; clone_size: few; j_call: TRBJ2-7; cdr3_length: 14; cdr3_aa: CASSYLGGTYEQYF; cdr3_nt: TGTGCCAGCAGTTACCTAGGGGGAACCTACGAGCAGTACTTC
d_call: TRBD1; v_call: TRBV5-6; clone_size: NA; j_call: TRBJ2-7; cdr3_length: 15; cdr3_aa: CASSQGWDSSYEQYF; cdr3_nt: TGTGCCAGCAGCCAGGGGTGGGACAGCTCCTACGAGCAGTACTTC
d_call: TRBD2; v_call: TRBV6-1; clone_size: many; j_call: TRBJ2-1; cdr3_length: 15; cdr3_aa: CASRPGTSIGNEQFF; cdr3_nt: TGTGCCAGCAGACCCGGGACTAGCATCGGTAATGAGCAGTTCTTC
d_call: TRBD1; v_call: TRBV19; clone_size: NA; j_call: TRBJ2-6; cdr3_length: 17; cdr3_aa: CASSIGQAVSGANVLTF; cdr3_nt: TGTGCCAGTAGTATCGGACAGGCGGTCTCTGGGGCCAACGTCCTGACTTTC
d_call: NA; v_call: TRBV14; clone_size: NA; j_call: TRBJ2-7; cdr3_length: 12; cdr3_aa: CASSQALREQYF; cdr3_nt: TGTGCCAGCAGCCAAGCTCTCAGGGAGCAGTACTTC
d_call: NA; v_call: TRBV10-2; clone_size: few; j_call: TRBJ2-7; cdr3_length: 12; cdr3_aa: CASGKSSYEQYF; cdr3_nt: TGCGCCAGCGGCAAGAGCTCCTACGAGCAGTACTTC
d_call: NA; v_call: TRBV6-1; clone_size: NA; j_call: TRBJ2-1; cdr3_length: 13; cdr3_aa: CASRKGSYNEQFF; cdr3_nt: TGTGCCAGCAGAAAGGGCTCCTACAATGAGCAGTTCTTC
d_call: TRBD1; v_call: TRBV28; clone_size: few; j_call: TRBJ1-5; cdr3_length: 15; cdr3_aa: CASNSGQILIQPQHF; cdr3_nt: TGTGCCAGCAACTCGGGACAGATTTTGATTCAGCCCCAGCATTTT
d_call: NA; v_call: TRBV5-1; clone_size: few; j_call: TRBJ1-2; cdr3_length: 14; cdr3_aa: CASSAQRADYGYTF; cdr3_nt: TGCGCCAGCAGCGCCCAACGGGCTGACTATGGCTACACCTTC
d_call: NA; v_call: TRBV19; clone_size: few; j_call: TRBJ1-5; cdr3_length: 15; cdr3_aa: CASSIGGVMVQPQHF; cdr3_nt: TGTGCCAGTAGTATCGGGGGGGTTATGGTGCAGCCCCAGCATTTT
d_call: TRBD1; v_call: TRBV10-3; clone_size: few; j_call: TRBJ2-1; cdr3_length: 15; cdr3_aa: CASTPGQGGNNEQFF; cdr3_nt: TGTGCCTCGACGCCGGGACAGGGGGGGAACAATGAGCAGTTCTTC
d_call: NA; v_call: TRBV6-1; clone_size: many; j_call: TRBJ1-4; cdr3_length: 13; cdr3_aa: CASRTGTDEKLFF; cdr3_nt: TGTGCCAGCCGAACAGGGACGGATGAAAAACTGTTTTTT
d_call: NA; v_call: TRBV24-1; clone_size: few; j_call: TRBJ1-1; cdr3_length: 13; cdr3_aa: CATSDLDSTEAFF; cdr3_nt: TGTGCCACCAGTGATCTTGATTCCACTGAAGCTTTCTTT
d_call: NA; v_call: TRBV9; clone_size: NA; j_call: TRBJ2-1; cdr3_length: 13; cdr3_aa: CASSVEGYGEQFF; cdr3_nt: TGTGCCAGCAGCGTAGAGGGGTACGGCGAGCAGTTCTTC
d_call: TRBD1; v_call: TRBV11-3; clone_size: many; j_call: TRBJ2-2; cdr3_length: 17; cdr3_aa: CASSLKLGQSNTGELFF; cdr3_nt: TGTGCCAGCAGCTTAAAGTTGGGACAGTCGAACACCGGGGAGCTGTTTTTT
d_call: NA; v_call: TRBV24-1; clone_size: many; j_call: TRBJ2-2; cdr3_length: 16; cdr3_aa: CATSDLIGLNTGELFF; cdr3_nt: TGTGCCACCAGTGATTTAATCGGGCTGAACACCGGGGAGCTGTTTTTT
d_call: TRBD1; v_call: TRBV27; clone_size: many; j_call: TRBJ1-1; cdr3_length: 14; cdr3_aa: CASSLTGYSSEAFF; cdr3_nt: TGTGCCAGCAGCTTGACAGGGTATAGCTCTGAAGCTTTCTTT
d_call: TRBD1; v_call: TRBV28; clone_size: few; j_call: TRBJ2-5; cdr3_length: 13; cdr3_aa: CASITGGAETQYF; cdr3_nt: TGTGCCAGCATTACAGGGGGCGCAGAGACCCAGTACTTC
d_call: NA; v_call: TRBV30; clone_size: NA; j_call: TRBJ2-1; cdr3_length: 11; cdr3_aa: CAWSVNSEQFF; cdr3_nt: TGTGCCTGGAGCGTAAACAGTGAGCAGTTCTTC
d_call: NA; v_call: TRBV18; clone_size: NA; j_call: TRBJ2-1; cdr3_length: 16; cdr3_aa: CASSSRTGRAYNEQFF; cdr3_nt: TGTGCCAGCTCATCCCGGACAGGGAGGGCGTACAATGAGCAGTTCTTC
d_call: TRBD1; v_call: TRBV5-1; clone_size: many; j_call: TRBJ1-1; cdr3_length: 17; cdr3_aa: CASSLEGTGGGNTEAFF; cdr3_nt: TGCGCCAGCAGCTTGGAGGGGACAGGGGGGGGGAACACTGAAGCTTTCTTT
d_call: TRBD2; v_call: TRBV19; clone_size: NA; j_call: TRBJ2-1; cdr3_length: 13; cdr3_aa: CASSIDQLAEQFF; cdr3_nt: TGTGCCAGTAGTATAGATCAACTAGCGGAGCAGTTCTTC
d_call: NA; v_call: TRBV2; clone_size: few; j_call: TRBJ1-5; cdr3_length: 14; cdr3_aa: CASSDSTGSQPQHF; cdr3_nt: TGTGCCAGCAGTGATTCCACAGGGAGCCAGCCCCAGCATTTT
d_call: TRBD1; v_call: TRBV29-1; clone_size: NA; j_call: TRBJ1-1; cdr3_length: 14; cdr3_aa: CSVEDGGQGPEAFF; cdr3_nt: TGCAGCGTTGAAGATGGGGGACAGGGGCCTGAAGCTTTCTTT
d_call: TRBD1; v_call: TRBV29-1; clone_size: NA; j_call: TRBJ2-3; cdr3_length: 12; cdr3_aa: CSVVQGVDTQYF; cdr3_nt: TGCAGCGTTGTACAGGGGGTAGATACGCAGTATTTT
d_call: NA; v_call: TRBV28; clone_size: hyperexpanded; j_call: TRBJ1-2; cdr3_length: 13; cdr3_aa: CASSHRAPGGYTF; cdr3_nt: TGTGCCAGCAGTCACAGGGCCCCGGGTGGCTACACCTTC
d_call: NA; v_call: TRBV10-3; clone_size: NA; j_call: TRBJ2-5; cdr3_length: 14; cdr3_aa: CAISESTTQETQYF; cdr3_nt: TGTGCCATCAGTGAGTCGACTACGCAAGAGACCCAGTACTTC
d_call: TRBD1; v_call: TRBV20-1; clone_size: NA; j_call: TRBJ1-5; cdr3_length: 15; cdr3_aa: CSARGSGTGNQPQHF; cdr3_nt: TGCAGTGCTAGAGGGTCCGGGACAGGGAATCAGCCCCAGCATTTT
d_call: TRBD1; v_call: TRBV4-1; clone_size: NA; j_call: TRBJ2-7; cdr3_length: 14; cdr3_aa: CASSKQGNRDEQYF; cdr3_nt: TGCGCCAGCAGTAAACAGGGGAATAGGGACGAGCAGTACTTC
d_call: NA; v_call: TRBV9; clone_size: NA; j_call: TRBJ1-1; cdr3_length: 14; cdr3_aa: CASSVELGGPSAFF; cdr3_nt: TGTGCCAGCAGCGTAGAGTTGGGGGGCCCATCGGCTTTCTTT
d_call: NA; v_call: TRBV3-1; clone_size: many; j_call: TRBJ1-1; cdr3_length: 14; cdr3_aa: CASSQDPARGQAFF; cdr3_nt: TGTGCCAGCAGCCAAGATCCCGCACGGGGCCAGGCTTTCTTT
d_call: NA; v_call: TRBV2; clone_size: NA; j_call: TRBJ2-7; cdr3_length: 17; cdr3_aa: CASSPRTPGKSSYEQYF; cdr3_nt: TGTGCCAGCAGCCCCCGCACTCCGGGAAAGAGCTCCTACGAGCAGTACTTC
d_call: NA; v_call: TRBV4-2; clone_size: many; j_call: TRBJ2-3; cdr3_length: 16; cdr3_aa: CASSSRGELATDTQYF; cdr3_nt: TGTGCCAGCAGCTCCCGGGGTGAGCTAGCGACAGATACGCAGTATTTT
d_call: NA; v_call: TRBV3-1; clone_size: few; j_call: TRBJ1-5; cdr3_length: 15; cdr3_aa: CASSQDPAAYQPQHF; cdr3_nt: TGTGCCAGCAGCCAAGATCCGGCAGCATATCAGCCCCAGCATTTT
d_call: TRBD2; v_call: TRBV5-1; clone_size: NA; j_call: TRBJ2-2; cdr3_length: 15; cdr3_aa: CASSLRAGDTRELFF; cdr3_nt: TGCGCCAGCAGCTTGAGAGCGGGAGACACCAGGGAGCTGTTTTTT
d_call: NA; v_call: TRBV7-6; clone_size: many; j_call: TRBJ2-2; cdr3_length: 15; cdr3_aa: CASSFGGTNTGELFF; cdr3_nt: TGTGCCAGCAGCTTCGGCGGGACAAACACCGGGGAGCTGTTTTTT
d_call: NA; v_call: TRBV7-9; clone_size: NA; j_call: TRBJ2-7; cdr3_length: 14; cdr3_aa: CASSPRTGVYEQYF; cdr3_nt: TGTGCCAGCAGCCCCCGGACTGGAGTCTACGAGCAGTACTTC
d_call: TRBD2; v_call: TRBV24-1; clone_size: NA; j_call: TRBJ2-2; cdr3_length: 18; cdr3_aa: CATSGWTSGERNTGELFF; cdr3_nt: TGTGCCACCAGTGGTTGGACTAGCGGGGAAAGGAACACCGGGGAGCTGTTTTTT
d_call: NA; v_call: TRBV15; clone_size: few; j_call: TRBJ1-5; cdr3_length: 13; cdr3_aa: CATSRDQGGPQHF; cdr3_nt: TGTGCCACCAGCAGAGATCAAGGAGGGCCCCAGCATTTT
d_call: TRBD1; v_call: TRBV7-3; clone_size: many; j_call: TRBJ2-5; cdr3_length: 15; cdr3_aa: CASSSQTGPQETQYF; cdr3_nt: TGTGCCAGCAGCTCTCAGACAGGGCCCCAAGAGACCCAGTACTTC
d_call: TRBD1; v_call: TRBV12-3/TRBV12-4; clone_size: few; j_call: TRBJ2-5; cdr3_length: 15; cdr3_aa: CASSLGQGARETQYF; cdr3_nt: TGTGCCAGCAGTTTAGGACAGGGGGCGAGGGAGACCCAGTACTTC
d_call: TRBD1; v_call: TRBV19; clone_size: NA; j_call: TRBJ2-2; cdr3_length: 14; cdr3_aa: CASSPGTASGELFF; cdr3_nt: TGTGCCAGTAGCCCCGGGACAGCCTCCGGGGAGCTGTTTTTT